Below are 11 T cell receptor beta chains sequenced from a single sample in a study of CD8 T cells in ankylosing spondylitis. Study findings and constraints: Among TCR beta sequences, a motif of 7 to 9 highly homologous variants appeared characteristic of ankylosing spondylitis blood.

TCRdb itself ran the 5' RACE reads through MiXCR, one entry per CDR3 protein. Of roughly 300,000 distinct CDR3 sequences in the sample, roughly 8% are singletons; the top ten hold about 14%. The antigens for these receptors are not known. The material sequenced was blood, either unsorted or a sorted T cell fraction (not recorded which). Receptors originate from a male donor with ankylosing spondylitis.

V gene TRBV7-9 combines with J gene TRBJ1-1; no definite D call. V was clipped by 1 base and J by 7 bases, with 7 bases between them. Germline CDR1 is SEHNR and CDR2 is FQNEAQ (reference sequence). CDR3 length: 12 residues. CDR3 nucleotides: TGTGCCAGCAGCTTAGGGGCGGATGAAGCTTTCTTT. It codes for CASSLGADEAFF.

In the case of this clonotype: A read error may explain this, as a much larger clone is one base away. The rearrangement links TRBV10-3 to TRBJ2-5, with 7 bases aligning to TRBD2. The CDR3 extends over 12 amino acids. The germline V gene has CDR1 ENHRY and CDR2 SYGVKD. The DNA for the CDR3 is TGTGTCATCAGTGAGCGGGACGAGACCCAGTACTTC. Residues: CVISERDETQYF.

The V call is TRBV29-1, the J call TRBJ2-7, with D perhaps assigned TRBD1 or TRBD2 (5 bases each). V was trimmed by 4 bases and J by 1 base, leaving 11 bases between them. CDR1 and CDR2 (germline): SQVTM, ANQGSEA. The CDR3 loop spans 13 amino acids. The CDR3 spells CSVGGIGSYEQYF. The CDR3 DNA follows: TGCAGCGTTGGGGGGATTGGATCCTACGAGCAGTACTTC.

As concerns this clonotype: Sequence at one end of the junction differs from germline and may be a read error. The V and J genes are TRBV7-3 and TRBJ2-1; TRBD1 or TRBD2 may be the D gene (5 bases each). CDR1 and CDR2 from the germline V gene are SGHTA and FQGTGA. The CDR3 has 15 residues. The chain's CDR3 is CASSVTRVGDNEQFF. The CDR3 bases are TGTGCCAGCAGCGTAACGAGGGTGGGGGACAATGAGCAGTTCTTC.

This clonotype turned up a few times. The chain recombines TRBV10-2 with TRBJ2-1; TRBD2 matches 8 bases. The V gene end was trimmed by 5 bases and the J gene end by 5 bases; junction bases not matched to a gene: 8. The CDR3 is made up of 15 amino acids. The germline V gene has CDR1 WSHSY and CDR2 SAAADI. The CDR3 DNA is TGCGCCAGCAGTCCCGCGGGAGGTGGAGACAATGAGCAGTTCTTC. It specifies CASSPAGGGDNEQFF.

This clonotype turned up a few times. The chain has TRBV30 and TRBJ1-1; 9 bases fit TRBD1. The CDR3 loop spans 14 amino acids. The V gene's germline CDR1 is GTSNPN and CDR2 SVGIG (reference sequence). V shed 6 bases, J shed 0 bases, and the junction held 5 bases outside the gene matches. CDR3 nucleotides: TGTGCCTGCCGCCGGGACAGGGTGAACACTGAAGCTTTCTTT. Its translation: CACRRDRVNTEAFF.

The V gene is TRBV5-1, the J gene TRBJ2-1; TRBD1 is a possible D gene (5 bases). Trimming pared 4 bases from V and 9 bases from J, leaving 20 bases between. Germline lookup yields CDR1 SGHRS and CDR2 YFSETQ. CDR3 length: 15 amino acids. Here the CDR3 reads CASSVPRDGVGEQFF. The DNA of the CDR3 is TGCGCCAGCAGCGTTCCCAGGGATGGGGTAGGTGAGCAGTTCTTC. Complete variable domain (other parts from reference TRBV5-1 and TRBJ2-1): KAGVTQTPRYLIKTRGQQVTLSCSPISGHRSVSWYQQTPGQGLQFLFEYFSETQRNKGNFPGRFSGRQFSNSRSEMNVSTLELGDSALYLCASSVPRDGVGEQFFGPGTRLTVL.

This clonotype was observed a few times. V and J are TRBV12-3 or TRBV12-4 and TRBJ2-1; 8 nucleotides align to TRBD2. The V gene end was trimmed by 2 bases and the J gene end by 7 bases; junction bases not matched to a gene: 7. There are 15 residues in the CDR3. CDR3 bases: TGTGCCAGCAGTTTACAGGGACTAGGGCTAAATGAGCAGTTCTTC. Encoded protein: CASSLQGLGLNEQFF.

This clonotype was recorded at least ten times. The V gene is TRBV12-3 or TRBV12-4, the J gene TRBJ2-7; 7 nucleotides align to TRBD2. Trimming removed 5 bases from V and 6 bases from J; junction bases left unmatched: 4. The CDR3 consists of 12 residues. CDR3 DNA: TGTGCCAGCAGTCCACCGGGGGGCGAGCAGTACTTC. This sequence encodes CASSPPGGEQYF.

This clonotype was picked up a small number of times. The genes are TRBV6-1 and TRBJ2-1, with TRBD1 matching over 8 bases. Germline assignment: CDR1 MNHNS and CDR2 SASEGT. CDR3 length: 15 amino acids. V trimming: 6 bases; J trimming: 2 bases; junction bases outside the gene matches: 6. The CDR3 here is CASRIDRGTYNEQFF. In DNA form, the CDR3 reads TGTGCCAGCAGGATAGACAGGGGAACCTACAATGAGCAGTTCTTC.

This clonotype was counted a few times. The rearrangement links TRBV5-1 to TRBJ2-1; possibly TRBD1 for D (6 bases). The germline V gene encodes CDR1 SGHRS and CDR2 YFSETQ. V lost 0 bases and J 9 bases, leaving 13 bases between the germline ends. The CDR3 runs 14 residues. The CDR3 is CASSLAAGVGEQFF. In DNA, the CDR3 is TGCGCCAGCAGCTTGGCCGCAGGGGTCGGTGAGCAGTTCTTC.